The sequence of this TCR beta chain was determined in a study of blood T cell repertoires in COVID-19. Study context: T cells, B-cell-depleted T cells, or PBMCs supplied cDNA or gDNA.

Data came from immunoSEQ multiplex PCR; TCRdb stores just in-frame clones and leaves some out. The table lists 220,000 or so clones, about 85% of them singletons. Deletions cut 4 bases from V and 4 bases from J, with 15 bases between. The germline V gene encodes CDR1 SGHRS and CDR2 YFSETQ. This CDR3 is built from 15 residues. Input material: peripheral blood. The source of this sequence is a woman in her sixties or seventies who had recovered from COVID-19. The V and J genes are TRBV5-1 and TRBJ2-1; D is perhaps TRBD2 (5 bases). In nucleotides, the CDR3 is TGCGCCAGCAGCGCGTTCGGGGTCGCTTACAATGAGCAGTTCTTC. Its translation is CASSAFGVAYNEQFF.